These 20 T cell receptor beta chains came from one sample sequenced in a study of T cells in Graves' hyperthyroidism and ophthalmopathy. From RNA transcripts, TCR beta CDR3 regions were amplified. The HTBI set primed first-round TCR CDR3 RT-PCR. TCRdb ran MiXCR on the multiplex PCR reads and lists one entry per CDR3 protein. The sample has about 380,000 distinct CDR3 sequences; about 18% are singletons. Sequencing was done on a sample of blood. The receptors stem from a man younger than 35 with Graves' ophthalmopathy.

This clonotype occurred many times. The chain uses TRBV20-1 and TRBJ1-5; 7 nucleotides agree with TRBD1. The ends lost 2 bases at V and 5 bases at J; junction bases unmatched: 12. Germline V gene data show CDR1 as DFQATT and CDR2 as SNEGSKA (reference sequence). This CDR3 has 16 amino acids. In DNA, the CDR3 is TGCAGTGCTAGACGACCGACAGGGAGAGAGGATCAGCCCCAGCATTTT. It specifies CSARRPTGREDQPQHF.

In this sample, this clonotype turned up a few times. The V call is TRBV9, the J call TRBJ2-5; D is perhaps TRBD2 (7 bases). CDR1 and CDR2 from the germline V gene are SGDLS and YYNGEE. The CDR3 totals 15 residues. Trimming pared 0 bases from V and 5 bases from J, leaving 14 bases between. The CDR3 DNA reads as TGTGCCAGCAGCGTAGACTGGGGGGGCGGGGAGACCCAGTACTTC. Amino acids: CASSVDWGGGETQYF. Using reference TRBV9 and TRBJ2-5 for the parts outside the CDR3, the full variable domain is DSGVTQTPKHLITATGQRVTLRCSPRSGDLSVYWYQQSLDQGLQFLIQYYNGEERAKGNILERFSAQQFPDLHSELNLSSLELGDSALYFCASSVDWGGGETQYFGPGTRLLVL.

CDR3 sequence (DNA): TGTGCCAGCTCACCTTTAGGGGGACGTTCTACAGATACGCAGTATTTT. Protein product: CASSPLGGRSTDTQYF. The chain uses TRBV18 and TRBJ2-3; the D gene is possibly TRBD1 (6 bases). In germline, CDR1 is KGHSH, CDR2 LQKENI. V lost 3 bases to trimming and J lost 3 bases, with 16 bases between them. The CDR3 has 16 residues.

The chain carries TRBV19 and TRBJ2-1; no clear D gene. Germline CDR1 LNHDA, CDR2 SQIVND (reference sequence). V lost 5 bases to trimming and J lost 8 bases, with 13 bases between them. This CDR3 has 13 residues. The CDR3 here is CASSPRFGYEQFF. The CDR3 DNA reads TGTGCCAGTAGTCCCCGATTTGGGTATGAGCAGTTCTTC.

This clonotype was counted ten times or more. The gene calls are TRBV20-1 and TRBJ2-3; TRBD2 aligns across 10 bases. The CDR3 runs to 16 residues. V trimming: 0 bases; J trimming: 4 bases; junction bases outside the gene matches: 7. Germline CDR1 reads DFQATT; CDR2 reads SNEGSKA (reference sequence). The CDR3: CSARDRTSGHSDTQYF. The CDR3 nucleotides are TGCAGTGCTAGAGACCGGACTAGCGGACACTCAGATACGCAGTATTTT.

The table lists this clonotype with a count of one. For the CDR3, the DNA is TGTGCCAGCAGTCCCACAGGGGCGGGAATTAGCTACACCTTC. Encoded protein: CASSPTGAGISYTF. The chain is built from TRBV27 and TRBJ1-2, with TRBD1 matching 7 bases. Germline values: CDR1 MNHEY, CDR2 SMNVEV (reference sequence). V lost 5 bases to trimming and J lost 9 bases; unmatched junction nucleotides: 12. This CDR3 comprises 14 residues.

In its sample, this clonotype was seen many times. The genes are TRBV10-3 and TRBJ2-7, with D possibly TRBD1 on 6 matching bases. Germline lookup yields CDR1 ENHRY and CDR2 SYGVKD. V lost 6 bases to trimming and J lost 6 bases, with 21 bases between them. The CDR3 totals 15 residues. CDR3 bases: TGTGCCATCAGCTGGGTGGCAGGGGTGGCTTCCGAGCAGTACTTC. Protein sequence: CAISWVAGVASEQYF.

The chain uses TRBV10-3 and TRBJ2-7; D might be TRBD1 (6 bases). The CDR3 consists of 11 residues. V lost 7 bases and J lost 4, with 8 bases in between. From germline, CDR1 is ENHRY and CDR2 SYGVKD. The CDR3 nucleotides read TGTGCCATCACAGGGGAATACGAGCAGTACTTC. Its translation is CAITGEYEQYF.

On this clonotype itself: This may come from a read error, since a much larger clone is one base off. This sequence joins TRBV28 and TRBJ2-7, with 7 bases that match TRBD1. Unmatched junction bases numbered 9, after V lost 7 bases and J lost 6 bases. Germline V gene data show CDR1 as MDHEN and CDR2 as SYDVKM. There are 13 residues in the CDR3. The CDR3 spells CASNLGGISEQYF. The CDR3, as DNA: TGTGCCAGCAACCTAGGGGGCATATCCGAGCAGTACTTC.

J is TRBJ2-4 and V is TRBV6-5; the D is unclear. The CDR3 totals 14 residues. Germline assignment: CDR1 MNHEY and CDR2 SVGAGI. Deletions cut 2 bases from V and 6 bases from J, with 11 bases between. The CDR3 region has the DNA TGTGCCAGCAGTTACGGGCAGGAGACAAACATTCAGTACTTC. This sequence encodes CASSYGQETNIQYF.

This clonotype has a single count. The rearrangement uses TRBV29-1 and TRBJ2-5; possibly TRBD2 for D (5 bases). The CDR3 is made up of 15 amino acids. The germline V and J ends were trimmed by 4 bases and 1 base, with 16 bases remaining between them. Germline lookup yields CDR1 SQVTM and CDR2 ANQGSEA. The CDR3 DNA sequence: TGCAGCGTTGTATACGGATCAGGAGGCCAAGAGACCCAGTACTTC. It specifies CSVVYGSGGQETQYF.

The CDR3 DNA sequence: TGTGCCAGCAGCTTACAACCAGACCCTAGCGCAGATACGCAGTATTTT. Translated: CASSLQPDPSADTQYF. J is TRBJ2-3 and V is TRBV7-3, with D possibly matching TRBD2 (6 bases). Germline V gene sequence: CDR1 SGHTA, CDR2 FQGTGA. CDR3 length: 16 amino acids. V was pared by 2 bases and J by 4 bases, with 16 bases between.

This clonotype was found a few times. V gene TRBV6-1 combines with J gene TRBJ2-5, with 12 bases that match TRBD2. The V segment lost 4 bases and the J segment 4 bases; nucleotides outside the gene matches: 4. The germline V gene encodes CDR1 MNHNS and CDR2 SASEGT. The CDR3 has 15 residues. This CDR3 is CASSGLAGEGETQYF. Written as DNA, the CDR3 is TGTGCCAGCAGTGGACTAGCGGGGGAGGGAGAGACCCAGTACTTC.

CDR3 in DNA: TGTGCCAGCAGCGTTGCCGGGACAGGGGGCTACGAGCAGTACTTC. This sequence encodes CASSVAGTGGYEQYF. The V and J genes are TRBV5-6 and TRBJ2-7; TRBD1 agrees at 11 bases. Trimming cost V 4 bases and J 3 bases; bases outside gene matches: 6. CDR3 size: 15 residues. Germline V gene data show CDR1 as SGHDT and CDR2 as YYEEEE.

In this sample, this clonotype turned up many times. The chain uses TRBV6-1 and TRBJ2-5; 10 positions match TRBD1. The CDR3 totals 17 residues. The junction had 17 bases not matched to a gene; V was cut back by 7 bases and J by 6 bases. Germline V gene data show CDR1 as MNHNS and CDR2 as SASEGT. CDR3 loop: CASTGTGVNLDKKTQYF. CDR3 coding DNA: TGTGCCAGCACAGGGACAGGGGTTAATTTGGACAAAAAGACCCAGTACTTC.

There are a few counts of this clonotype. This sequence joins TRBV20-1 and TRBJ1-1; 8 bases agree with TRBD1. Germline V CDR1 and CDR2: DFQATT, SNEGSKA (reference sequence). The CDR3 totals 14 residues. The J segment lost 5 bases and the V segment lost 0 bases, leaving 5 bases of the junction unmatched. This CDR3 is CSARETDRVTEAFF. CDR3 DNA sequence: TGCAGTGCTAGAGAAACGGACAGGGTGACTGAAGCTTTCTTT.

The chain employs TRBV3-1 and TRBJ2-5, with D possibly called TRBD1 or TRBD2 (5 bases each). Germline V lookup: CDR1 LGHDT, CDR2 YNNKEL (reference sequence). Trimming removed 4 bases from V and 5 bases from J, with 14 bases in between. This CDR3 has 14 amino acids. The CDR3 nucleotides are TGTGCCAGCAGCCTTCGGACACTAGACGAGACCCAGTACTTC. This encodes CASSLRTLDETQYF.

This clonotype has at least ten counts. The chain links TRBV11-2 to TRBJ2-5; maybe TRBD2 (5 bases). The CDR3 sequence is 14 residues long. Germline CDR1 SGHAT, CDR2 FQNNGV. V was cut by 4 bases and J by 1 base, with 10 bases left in between. The CDR3 protein is CASSYGLGQETQYF. The CDR3 DNA sequence: TGTGCCAGCAGCTACGGACTGGGCCAAGAGACCCAGTACTTC.

In its sample, this clonotype was seen many times. J is TRBJ2-3 and V is TRBV18; D gene uncertain. The CDR3 consists of 14 residues. The V end was cut by 5 bases, the J end by 5 bases, with 14 bases between. Per germline, CDR1 KGHSH and CDR2 LQKENI. The CDR3 region has the DNA TGTGCCAGCTCATCTGGACCCGGCCGAGATACGCAGTATTTT. Protein sequence: CASSSGPGRDTQYF.

In this sample, this clonotype turned up a few times. This chain joins TRBV5-1 and TRBJ2-5; D unresolved. CDR3 length equals 13 residues. The germline gives CDR1 SGHRS, CDR2 YFSETQ. V gave up 1 base and J gave up 5 bases, with 9 bases separating them. This CDR3 is CASSLLTAETQYF. The CDR3 coding sequence is TGCGCCAGCAGCTTGTTAACGGCGGAGACCCAGTACTTC. Combining the CDR3 with reference TRBV5-1 and TRBJ2-5 gives the whole variable domain KAGVTQTPRYLIKTRGQQVTLSCSPISGHRSVSWYQQTPGQGLQFLFEYFSETQRNKGNFPGRFSGRQFSNSRSEMNVSTLELGDSALYLCASSLLTAETQYFGPGTRLLVL.